What follows is one T cell receptor (beta chain) and its context. The authors' processing: Estimated nucleated cell counts came from reference gene primer amplification. The repertoire was sequenced with immunoSEQ multiplex PCR; TCRdb's copy has only in-frame clones and lacks some. Clone size and the V and J calls come from that table; the DNA yielded D and trimming. There are some 42,000 clones in the sample; around 87% occur only once, and roughly 9.5% lies in the top ten. The V gene's germline CDR1 is SEHNR and CDR2 FQNEAQ (reference sequence). The junction had 6 bases not matched to a gene; V was cut back by 5 bases and J by 4 bases. The CDR3 contains 15 residues. These data come from a study of blood T cell repertoires in COVID-19. Study overall: The study drew acute and convalescent COVID-19 samples from the United States, Italy and Spain. T cells, B-cell-depleted T cells, or PBMCs supplied cDNA or gDNA.

The receptor's source is a young man with active or convalescent COVID-19. Sequenced sample: peripheral blood. The chain combines TRBV7-9 with TRBJ2-1, with 9 bases that match TRBD2. This chain's CDR3 is CASSARLAEYNEQFF. CDR3 DNA: TGTGCCAGCAGCGCTCGACTAGCGGAATACAATGAGCAGTTCTTC.